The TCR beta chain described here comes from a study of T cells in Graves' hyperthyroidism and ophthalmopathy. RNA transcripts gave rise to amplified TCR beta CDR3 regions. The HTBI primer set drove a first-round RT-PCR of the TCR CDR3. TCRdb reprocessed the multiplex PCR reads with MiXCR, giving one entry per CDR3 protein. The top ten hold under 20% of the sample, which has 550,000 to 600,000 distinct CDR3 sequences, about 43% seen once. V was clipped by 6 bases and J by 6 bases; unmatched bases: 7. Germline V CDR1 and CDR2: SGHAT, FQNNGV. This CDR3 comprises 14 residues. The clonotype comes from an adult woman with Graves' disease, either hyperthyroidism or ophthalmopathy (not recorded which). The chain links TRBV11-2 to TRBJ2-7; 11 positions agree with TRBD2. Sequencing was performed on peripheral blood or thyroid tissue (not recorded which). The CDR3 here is CASRALAGVREQYF. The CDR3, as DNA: TGTGCCAGCAGAGCACTAGCGGGAGTACGCGAGCAGTACTTC.